The 2 T cell receptor beta chains reported below all come from one sample, sequenced in a study of long-term antiretroviral therapy in people with HIV. This was the immunoSEQ v3.0 assay at survey level. Produced via immunoSEQ multiplex PCR; TCRdb's table is partial and in-frame only. The sample contains 34,000 or so clones, roughly 85% of which appear only once. The material was unsorted PBMCs, obtained around 3.3 years after starting antiretroviral therapy. The receptors derive from a man aged 18 to 29 with HIV.

The gene calls are TRBV5-6 and TRBJ2-1; 11 bases agree with TRBD2. The CDR3 runs to 15 residues. The V segment lost 1 base and the J segment 4 bases; nucleotides outside the gene matches: 1. Per the germline V gene, CDR1 is SGHDT and CDR2 is YYEEEE. For the CDR3, the DNA is TGTGCCAGCAGCTTGACTAGCGGGGGTTACAATGAGCAGTTCTTC. As protein: CASSLTSGGYNEQFF.

The CDR3 coding sequence is TGTGCCAGCAGTTTATACACCGGGGAGCTGTTTTTT. This translates into CASSLYTGELFF. The rearrangement links TRBV27 to TRBJ2-2; D uncertain. This CDR3 spans 12 amino acids. Germline V gives CDR1 MNHEY, CDR2 SMNVEV (reference sequence). V gave up 1 base and J gave up 3 bases, with 0 bases separating them.